This is a list of T cell receptor beta chains from one sample in a study of cytomegalovirus exposure and HLA in healthy donors. The protocol was immunoSEQ multiplex PCR, while the TCRdb copy is restricted to in-frame clones and leaves out a portion. The data show fewer than 100,000 clones, roughly 80% seen once. The sample consisted of PBMCs. These receptors were taken from a man in his forties in good health and CMV-seropositive. Both conserved end residues are part of each CDR3. D genes are given only for firm matches. Clone size is stated in some rows and not others, as once, few, many or a class when expanded.

cdr3_aa cdr3_nt j_call clone_size d_call v_call
CSVEGQPNQPQHF TGCAGCGTTGAAGGACAGCCGAATCAGCCCCAGCATTTT TRBJ1-5 - - TRBV29-1
CASSPGTRNTEAFF TGTGCCAGCAGCCCGGGGACACGGAACACTGAAGCTTTCTTT TRBJ1-1 - - TRBV27
CASSARQPNEQFF TGTGCCAGCAGCGCCCGACAGCCCAATGAGCAGTTCTTC TRBJ2-1 - - TRBV21-1
CASSFLNTDTRYF TGTGCCAGCAGCTTTCTTAACACAGATACGCGGTATTTT TRBJ2-3 - - TRBV7-9
CASSLDTTYEQYF TGTGCCAGCAGCCTCGACACAACCTACGAGCAGTACTTC TRBJ2-7 - - TRBV7-9
CASSPLINEQFF TGTGCCAGCAGTCCCTTAATAAATGAGCAGTTCTTC TRBJ2-1 - - TRBV6-1
CASIPGQGSNTQYF TGTGCCAGCATCCCCGGTCAGGGATCTAATACGCAGTATTTT TRBJ2-3 - - TRBV6-5
CASSPPGGVAAYEQYF TGTGCCAGCAGCCCACCTGGGGGGGTAGCGGCGTACGAGCAGTACTTC TRBJ2-7 once TRBD2 TRBV7-8
CASSQEIRQGASEQYF TGTGCCAGCAGCCAAGAAATACGGCAGGGGGCGAGCGAGCAGTACTTC TRBJ2-7 - TRBD1 TRBV4-2
CSSSTFQNTEAFF TGTTCCAGCAGCACTTTCCAGAACACTGAAGCTTTCTTT TRBJ1-1 - - TRBV7-9
CASSQTGGSTYEQYF TGCGCCAGCAGCCAAACCGGGGGATCTACCTACGAGCAGTACTTC TRBJ2-7 - - TRBV4-3
CASKPERTGWTDTQYF TGTGCCAGCAAACCGGAGAGGACAGGGTGGACAGATACGCAGTATTTT TRBJ2-3 - TRBD1 TRBV11-2
CASSPPRALAGVIEQFF TGTGCCAGCAGCCCCCCCCGGGCACTAGCGGGAGTTATTGAGCAGTTCTTC TRBJ2-1 - TRBD2 TRBV7-2
CASSPPTGQGALVSTDTQYF TGTGCCAGCTCACCACCGACGGGACAGGGGGCTCTAGTTAGCACAGATACGCAGTATTTT TRBJ2-3 - TRBD1 TRBV18
CASSYLRQTLLNYGYTF TGTGCCAGCAGTTATCTAAGACAGACCCTCCTTAACTATGGCTACACCTTC TRBJ1-2 - - TRBV28
CASRGEAYGYTF TGTGCCAGCAGAGGGGAGGCCTATGGCTACACCTTC TRBJ1-2 few - TRBV25-1
CASSFSGTGIYEQYF TGCGCCAGCAGTTTCTCCGGGACAGGGATCTACGAGCAGTACTTC TRBJ2-7 - TRBD1 TRBV5-1